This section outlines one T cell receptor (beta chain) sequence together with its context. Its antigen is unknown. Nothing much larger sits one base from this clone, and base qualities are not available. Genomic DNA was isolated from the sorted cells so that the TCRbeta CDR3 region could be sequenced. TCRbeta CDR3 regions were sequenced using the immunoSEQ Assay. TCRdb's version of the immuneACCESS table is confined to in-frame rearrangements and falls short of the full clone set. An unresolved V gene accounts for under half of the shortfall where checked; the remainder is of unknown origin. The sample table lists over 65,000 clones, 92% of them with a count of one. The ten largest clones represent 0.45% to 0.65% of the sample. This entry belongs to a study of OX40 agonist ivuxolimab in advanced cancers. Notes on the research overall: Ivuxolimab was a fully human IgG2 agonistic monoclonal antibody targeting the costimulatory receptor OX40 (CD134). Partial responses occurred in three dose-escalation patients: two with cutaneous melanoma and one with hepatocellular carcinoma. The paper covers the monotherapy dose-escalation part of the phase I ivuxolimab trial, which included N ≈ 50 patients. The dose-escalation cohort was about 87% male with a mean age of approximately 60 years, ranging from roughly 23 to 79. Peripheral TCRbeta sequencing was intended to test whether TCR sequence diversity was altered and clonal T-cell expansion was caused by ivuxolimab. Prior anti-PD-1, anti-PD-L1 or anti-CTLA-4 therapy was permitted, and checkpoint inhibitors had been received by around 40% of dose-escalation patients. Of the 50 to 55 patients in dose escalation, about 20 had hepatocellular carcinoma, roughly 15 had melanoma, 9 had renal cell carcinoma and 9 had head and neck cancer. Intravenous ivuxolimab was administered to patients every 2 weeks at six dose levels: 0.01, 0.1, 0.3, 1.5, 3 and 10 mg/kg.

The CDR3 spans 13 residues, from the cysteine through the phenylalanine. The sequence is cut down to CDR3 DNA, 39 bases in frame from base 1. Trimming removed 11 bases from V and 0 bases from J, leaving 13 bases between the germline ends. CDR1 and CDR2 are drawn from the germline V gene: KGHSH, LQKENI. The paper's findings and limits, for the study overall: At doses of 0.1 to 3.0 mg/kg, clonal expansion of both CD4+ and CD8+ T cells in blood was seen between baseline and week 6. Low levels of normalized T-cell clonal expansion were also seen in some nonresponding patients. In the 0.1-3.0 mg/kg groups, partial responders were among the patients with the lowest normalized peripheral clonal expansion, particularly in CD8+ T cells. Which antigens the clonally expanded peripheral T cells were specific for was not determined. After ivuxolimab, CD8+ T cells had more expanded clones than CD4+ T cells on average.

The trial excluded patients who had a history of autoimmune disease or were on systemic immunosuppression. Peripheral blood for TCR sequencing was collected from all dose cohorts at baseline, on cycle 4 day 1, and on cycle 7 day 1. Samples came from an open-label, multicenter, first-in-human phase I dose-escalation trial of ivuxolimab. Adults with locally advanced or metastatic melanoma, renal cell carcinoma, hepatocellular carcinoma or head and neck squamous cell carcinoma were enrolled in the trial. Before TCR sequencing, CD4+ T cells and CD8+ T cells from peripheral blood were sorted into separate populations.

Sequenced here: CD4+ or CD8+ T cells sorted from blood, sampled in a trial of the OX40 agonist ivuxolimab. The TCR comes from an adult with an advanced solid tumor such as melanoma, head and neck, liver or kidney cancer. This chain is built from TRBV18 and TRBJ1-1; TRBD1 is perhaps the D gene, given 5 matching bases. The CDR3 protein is CACRETVNTEAFF. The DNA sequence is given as TGTGCCTGCAGGGAAACAGTGAACACTGAAGCTTTCTTT.